This is a list of T cell receptor beta chains from one sample in a study of response to subunit inactivated influenza vaccine. Each CDR3 protein is one row after TCRdb ran MiXCR on the RT-PCR reads. This table has about 540,000 distinct CDR3 sequences, approximately 22% appearing once. This sample also belongs to another study, concerning T cells expressing NK-cell markers.

The sample here was CD4+ T cells sorted from PBMCs, taken approximately 13 days after vaccination. Receptors were obtained from a man aged 50 to 60 who received an inactivated influenza vaccine. The CDR3 runs from the conserved cysteine through the conserved F or W. Fields, in order: D gene, J gene, CDR3 length, V gene, clone size, CDR3 DNA, CDR3 protein. The D gene is left open where the match is weak. The size of a clone is reported for some rows only, either as once, few or many, or as a class for expanded clones.

D: TRBD2
J: TRBJ2-5
length: 17
V: TRBV7-2
size: few
DNA: TGTGCCAGCAGCTACCTACCCAGACCGGGACTACAAGAGACCCAGTACTTC
CDR3: CASSYLPRPGLQETQYF

D: TRBD2
J: TRBJ2-7
length: 15
V: TRBV27
size: many
DNA: TGTGCCAGCAGTTTTAGGGCTAGCGGTTTCTACGAGCAGTACTTC
CDR3: CASSFRASGFYEQYF

D: -
J: TRBJ1-1
length: 17
V: TRBV19
size: few
DNA: TGTGCCAGTACTAAACTGAGGGCAGGTACAATGAACACTGAAGCTTTCTTT
CDR3: CASTKLRAGTMNTEAFF

D: -
J: TRBJ2-1
length: 14
V: TRBV19
size: few
DNA: TGTGCCAGTAGTATAATGGAAGGGGCGGATGAGCAGTTCTTC
CDR3: CASSIMEGADEQFF

D: -
J: TRBJ2-7
length: 17
V: TRBV10-3
size: -
DNA: TGTGCCATCAGTGAGTCGGTGAGCGGCGGCCCCTCCTACGAGCAGTACTTC
CDR3: CAISESVSGGPSYEQYF

D: -
J: TRBJ1-2
length: 14
V: TRBV12-3/TRBV12-4
size: -
DNA: TGTGCCAGCAGTTTAGAGGGCTGGGGCTATGGCTACACCTTC
CDR3: CASSLEGWGYGYTF

D: TRBD1
J: TRBJ2-3
length: 14
V: TRBV9
size: few
DNA: TGTGCCAGCAGCGAAGGACAGGGAAGAGATACGCAGTATTTT
CDR3: CASSEGQGRDTQYF

D: -
J: TRBJ1-2
length: 14
V: TRBV5-4
size: few
DNA: TGTGCCAGCAGTTCCCCGGGGCTTAACTATGGCTACACCTTC
CDR3: CASSSPGLNYGYTF

D: TRBD1
J: TRBJ2-5
length: 16
V: TRBV6-2/TRBV6-3
size: -
DNA: TGTGCCAGCAGTTACGGGGTGACAGGGAACCAAGAGACCCAGTACTTC
CDR3: CASSYGVTGNQETQYF

D: TRBD2
J: TRBJ2-7
length: 16
V: TRBV25-1
size: many
DNA: TGTGCCAGCAGTGAACCCACCGGGACTAGCGCTTACGAGCAGTACTTC
CDR3: CASSEPTGTSAYEQYF

D: -
J: TRBJ1-5
length: 15
V: TRBV7-2
size: many
DNA: TGTGCCAGCAGCTGGGTCGGGGGGGCCAATCAGCCCCAGCATTTT
CDR3: CASSWVGGANQPQHF

D: TRBD1
J: TRBJ1-1
length: 18
V: TRBV12-3/TRBV12-4
size: -
DNA: TGTGCCAGCAGTTTAGAGAGCGGGACAGACTACATGAACACTGAAGCTTTCTTT
CDR3: CASSLESGTDYMNTEAFF

D: TRBD2
J: TRBJ2-4
length: 20
V: TRBV5-6
size: -
DNA: TGTGCCAGCAGCGGGGATAGCGGGAGGACATCGTTACTAGCCAAAAACATTCAGTACTTC
CDR3: CASSGDSGRTSLLAKNIQYF

D: -
J: TRBJ2-5
length: 14
V: TRBV20-1
size: few
DNA: TGCAGTGCCATTGGGGCCAGAACCCAAGAGACCCAGTACTTC
CDR3: CSAIGARTQETQYF

D: TRBD1
J: TRBJ1-2
length: 14
V: TRBV5-1
size: -
DNA: TGCGCCAGCAGCCAAATAGGGGGCACCTATGGCTACACCTTC
CDR3: CASSQIGGTYGYTF

D: TRBD2
J: TRBJ2-1
length: 16
V: TRBV6-1
size: few
DNA: TGTGCCAGCAGTGAGGCCGGCAGGGAGGGTAATAATGAGCAGTTCTTC
CDR3: CASSEAGREGNNEQFF

D: -
J: TRBJ2-5
length: 13
V: TRBV20-1
size: -
DNA: TGCAGTGCTAGAGACGAGTTGGGTTTGTCCCAGTACTTC
CDR3: CSARDELGLSQYF

D: TRBD1
J: TRBJ2-1
length: 15
V: TRBV13
size: many
DNA: TGTGCCAGCAGCTTGGGACAGGGGGCATTCAATGAGCAGTTCTTC
CDR3: CASSLGQGAFNEQFF

D: -
J: TRBJ2-5
length: 16
V: TRBV28
size: few
DNA: TGTGCCAGCAGTCCCCTTGGGGACATAAGACAAGAGACCCAGTACTTC
CDR3: CASSPLGDIRQETQYF

D: TRBD2
J: TRBJ2-7
length: 13
V: TRBV29-1
size: -
DNA: TGCAGCGTACAGCGGGAGGGTTCCTACGAGCAGTACTTC
CDR3: CSVQREGSYEQYF

D: TRBD2
J: TRBJ2-3
length: 15
V: TRBV12-3/TRBV12-4
size: many
DNA: TGTGCCAGCAGTTTAGGCGGGGGGAAGTTCGATACGCAGTATTTT
CDR3: CASSLGGGKFDTQYF

D: TRBD2
J: TRBJ2-1
length: 16
V: TRBV11-3
size: -
DNA: TGTGCCAGCAGCTCTGCTACTAGCGGGTTTCACAATGAGCAGTTCTTC
CDR3: CASSSATSGFHNEQFF

D: TRBD1
J: TRBJ1-2
length: 14
V: TRBV29-1
size: many
DNA: TGCAGCGCCCTTGGGGGGACAGGGAAGGCTGGCTACACCTTC
CDR3: CSALGGTGKAGYTF

D: TRBD2
J: TRBJ2-3
length: 15
V: TRBV7-2
size: -
DNA: TGTGCCAGCAGCGTAAGCGGGAGGAGCACAGATACGCAGTATTTT
CDR3: CASSVSGRSTDTQYF

D: TRBD1
J: TRBJ1-5
length: 14
V: TRBV12-3/TRBV12-4
size: few
DNA: TGTGCCAGCAGTCGACAGGGCCTGGGTCAGCCCCAGCATTTT
CDR3: CASSRQGLGQPQHF

D: -
J: TRBJ1-4
length: 13
V: TRBV3-1
size: few
DNA: TGTGCCAGCAGCCAAAGGCCTGGTGAAAAACTGTTTTTT
CDR3: CASSQRPGEKLFF

D: -
J: TRBJ2-7
length: 12
V: TRBV20-1
size: few
DNA: TGCAGTGCTAGAGTCCGGAACTACGAGCAGTACTTC
CDR3: CSARVRNYEQYF

D: -
J: TRBJ2-5
length: 14
V: TRBV2
size: once
DNA: TGTGCCAGCAGTGATGTGGGGGGCTACGAGACCCAGTACTTC
CDR3: CASSDVGGYETQYF

D: TRBD2
J: TRBJ2-3
length: 15
V: TRBV7-2
size: -
DNA: TGTGCCAGCAGCTTAGAACTAGCGGGGGGGCACACGCAGTATTTT
CDR3: CASSLELAGGHTQYF

D: TRBD1
J: TRBJ2-7
length: 15
V: TRBV4-2
size: -
DNA: TGTGCCAGCAGCCACCGGACAGGGGGCTCCTACGAGCAGTACTTC
CDR3: CASSHRTGGSYEQYF

D: TRBD2
J: TRBJ2-3
length: 12
V: TRBV29-1
size: many
DNA: TGCAGCGTTGACGCTAGCGGGAGGTCGCAGTATTTT
CDR3: CSVDASGRSQYF

D: -
J: TRBJ2-5
length: 12
V: TRBV12-5
size: many
DNA: TGTGCTAGTGGTTTGGCACCAGGACTTCCCTCCTTC
CDR3: CASGLAPGLPSF

D: -
J: TRBJ2-6
length: 14
V: TRBV10-1
size: -
DNA: TGCGCCAGCAGTGAAGGGGTAGGGGCCAACGTCCTGACTTTC
CDR3: CASSEGVGANVLTF

D: -
J: TRBJ1-2
length: 17
V: TRBV14
size: few
DNA: TGTGCCAGCAGCCAACGTTCGGTACCGGGAGTTCGGTATGGCTACACCTTC
CDR3: CASSQRSVPGVRYGYTF

D: TRBD2
J: TRBJ2-5
length: 17
V: TRBV7-2
size: few
DNA: TGTGCCAGCAGCCCAAAGACTAGCGGGAGGGATCAAGAGACCCAGTACTTC
CDR3: CASSPKTSGRDQETQYF

D: -
J: TRBJ2-3
length: 17
V: TRBV7-8
size: -
DNA: TGTGCCAGCAGCTCCCCTTTGGTCCGGGGGTTTACAGATACGCAGTATTTT
CDR3: CASSSPLVRGFTDTQYF

D: TRBD1
J: TRBJ2-7
length: 15
V: TRBV7-9
size: -
DNA: TGTGCCAGCAGCTTAACGTTGGCCAGGGGGCACGAGCAGTACTTC
CDR3: CASSLTLARGHEQYF

D: -
J: TRBJ1-6
length: 15
V: TRBV27
size: -
DNA: TGTGCCAGCAGTTTTACTGGCGGCGCGAATTCACCCCTCCACTTT
CDR3: CASSFTGGANSPLHF

D: -
J: TRBJ2-3
length: 15
V: TRBV5-6
size: -
DNA: TGTGCCAGCAGCTTGACTGGACGGAACACAGATACGCAGTATTTT
CDR3: CASSLTGRNTDTQYF

D: TRBD2
J: TRBJ2-1
length: 14
V: TRBV20-1
size: few
DNA: TGCAGTGCTCAACTAGCGGGAGTGACCCATGAGCAGTTCTTC
CDR3: CSAQLAGVTHEQFF

D: TRBD2
J: TRBJ2-3
length: 16
V: TRBV10-2
size: -
DNA: TGCGCCAGCCGGGATTCGGGACTAGCGGGGTGGGATACGCAGTATTTT
CDR3: CASRDSGLAGWDTQYF

D: -
J: TRBJ2-5
length: 15
V: TRBV20-1
size: -
DNA: TGCAGTGCTAGAGAGGTGCTAGACCGGGGGGAGACCCAGTACTTC
CDR3: CSAREVLDRGETQYF

D: TRBD2
J: TRBJ2-7
length: 16
V: TRBV5-5
size: -
DNA: TGTGCCAGCAGCCCCAGGTGGGGGACTACCCCAAGCGAGCAGTACTTC
CDR3: CASSPRWGTTPSEQYF

D: -
J: TRBJ2-7
length: 16
V: TRBV27
size: -
DNA: TGTGCCAGCAGCCGAAATTTGGGCGGGCATCTCGACGAGCAGTACTTC
CDR3: CASSRNLGGHLDEQYF

D: TRBD1
J: TRBJ2-7
length: 17
V: TRBV11-3
size: -
DNA: TGTGCCAGCAGCAAAAGACAGGGGCCGGAGAGGTTGATTGAGCAGTACTTC
CDR3: CASSKRQGPERLIEQYF

D: -
J: TRBJ1-1
length: 12
V: TRBV2
size: -
DNA: TGTGCCAGCAGAGCCGGGGCACTTGAAGCTTTCTTT
CDR3: CASRAGALEAFF

D: TRBD2
J: TRBJ2-5
length: 15
V: TRBV24-1
size: -
DNA: TGTGCCACCAGTGATGATAGCGGGGTCCGGGAGACCCAGTACTTC
CDR3: CATSDDSGVRETQYF

D: -
J: TRBJ2-2
length: 16
V: TRBV28
size: -
DNA: TGTGCCAGCACGACTTCGGCAGGACTGAACACCGGGGAGCTGTTTTTT
CDR3: CASTTSAGLNTGELFF

D: -
J: TRBJ2-1
length: 13
V: TRBV7-8
size: -
DNA: TGTGCCAGCAGCTCCCGGACAGCGAATGAGCAGTTCTTC
CDR3: CASSSRTANEQFF

D: -
J: TRBJ1-1
length: 13
V: TRBV29-1
size: -
DNA: TGCAGCGTTGGGGGCAGGCTGAACACTGAAGCTTTCTTT
CDR3: CSVGGRLNTEAFF

D: -
J: TRBJ2-2
length: 16
V: TRBV5-1
size: few
DNA: TGCGCCAGCAGCCCGACCCCACTAGCAACCACCGGGGAGCTGTTTTTT
CDR3: CASSPTPLATTGELFF

D: -
J: TRBJ2-7
length: 15
V: TRBV10-3
size: -
DNA: TGTGCCATCAGTGAGTCGTCAGGGAAAAAATACGAGCAGTACTTC
CDR3: CAISESSGKKYEQYF

D: TRBD2
J: TRBJ2-4
length: 17
V: TRBV4-1
size: -
DNA: TGCGCCAGCAGCCAAGGAAAGGGGACGGGAGGCCGGGACATTCAGTACTTC
CDR3: CASSQGKGTGGRDIQYF